This record concerns one TCR beta chain sequence. The protocol was immunoSEQ multiplex PCR, while the TCRdb copy is restricted to in-frame clones and leaves out a portion. The sample lists 90,000 to 150,000 clones; 75% to 90% were seen once. These data come from a study of T cell responses to AZD1222 COVID-19 vaccine. In the study overall: Whether given at about 4 or about 12 weeks, second doses were pooled.

The CDR3 length is 13 residues. In germline, CDR1 is SEHNR, CDR2 FQNEAQ (reference sequence). The V end lost 5 bases, the J end lost 3 bases, and 11 bases lay between the germline ends. This rearrangement joins TRBV7-9 to TRBJ2-7, with D tentatively TRBD1 (6 bases). Sequences were derived from peripheral blood, sampled on day 0 of AZD1222 vaccination. This TCR came from an adult in good health. The CDR3 DNA follows: TGTGCCAGCAGCCAGGGGTCGTACTACGAGCAGTACTTC. It specifies CASSQGSYYEQYF.